The clone carrying this TCR beta chain was counted a single time. This record comes from a study of control samples from healthy donors and cancer patients. The table came from immunoSEQ multiplex PCR; TCRdb's copy has only in-frame clones and leaves some out. The sample has just over 150,000 clones; approximately 90% are singletons. The sequence was collected from a young man in good health. The source material was blood.

CDR3 protein: CASSFRGGIADGYTF. The CDR3 DNA is TGCGCCAGCAGCTTCCGAGGAGGCATAGCCGATGGCTACACCTTC. This chain links TRBV4-3 with TRBJ1-2, with D unresolved. The CDR3 is made up of 15 amino acids. V was shortened by 5 bases and J by 6 bases, with 19 bases between the two germline ends. Germline CDR1 reads LGHNA; CDR2 reads YSLEER.